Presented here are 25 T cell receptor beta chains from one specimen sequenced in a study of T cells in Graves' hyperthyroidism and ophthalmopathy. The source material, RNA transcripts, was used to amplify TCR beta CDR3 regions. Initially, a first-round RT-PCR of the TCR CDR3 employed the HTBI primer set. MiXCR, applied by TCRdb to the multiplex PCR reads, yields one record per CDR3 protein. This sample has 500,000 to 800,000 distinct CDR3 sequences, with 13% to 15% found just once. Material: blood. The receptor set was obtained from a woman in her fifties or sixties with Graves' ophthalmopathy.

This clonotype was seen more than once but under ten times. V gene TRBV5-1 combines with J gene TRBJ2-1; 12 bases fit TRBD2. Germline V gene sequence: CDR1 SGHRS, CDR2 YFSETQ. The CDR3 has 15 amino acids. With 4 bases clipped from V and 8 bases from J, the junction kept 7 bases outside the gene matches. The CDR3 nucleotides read TGCGCCAGCAGCCCGACTAGCGGGAGTACCCATGAGCAGTTCTTC. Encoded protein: CASSPTSGSTHEQFF.

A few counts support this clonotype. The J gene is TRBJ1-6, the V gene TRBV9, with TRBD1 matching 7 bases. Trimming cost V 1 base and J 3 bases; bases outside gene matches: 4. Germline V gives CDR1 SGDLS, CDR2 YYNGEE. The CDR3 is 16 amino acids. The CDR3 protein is CASSVLGTVYNSPLHF. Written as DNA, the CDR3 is TGTGCCAGCAGCGTATTGGGGACAGTCTATAATTCACCCCTCCACTTT.

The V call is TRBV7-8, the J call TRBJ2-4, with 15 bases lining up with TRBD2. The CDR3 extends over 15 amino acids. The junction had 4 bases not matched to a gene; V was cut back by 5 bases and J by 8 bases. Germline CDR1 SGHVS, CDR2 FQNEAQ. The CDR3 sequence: CASSRGLAGGDIQYF. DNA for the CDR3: TGTGCCAGCAGCCGTGGACTAGCGGGAGGGGACATTCAGTACTTC.

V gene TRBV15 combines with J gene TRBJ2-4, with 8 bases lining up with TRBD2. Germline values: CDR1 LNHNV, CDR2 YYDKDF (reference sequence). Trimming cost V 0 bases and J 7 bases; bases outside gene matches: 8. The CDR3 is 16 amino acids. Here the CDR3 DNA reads TGTGCCACCAGCAGAGATCGGGCTAGCGGGTTGAACATTCAGTACTTC. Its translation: CATSRDRASGLNIQYF.

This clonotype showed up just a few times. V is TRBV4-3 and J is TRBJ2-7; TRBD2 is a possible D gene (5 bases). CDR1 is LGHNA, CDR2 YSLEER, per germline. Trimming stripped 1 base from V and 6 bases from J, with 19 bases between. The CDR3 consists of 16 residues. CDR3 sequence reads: CASSQGFWGPRGEQYF. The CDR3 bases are TGCGCCAGCAGCCAAGGTTTTTGGGGTCCCCGGGGCGAGCAGTACTTC.

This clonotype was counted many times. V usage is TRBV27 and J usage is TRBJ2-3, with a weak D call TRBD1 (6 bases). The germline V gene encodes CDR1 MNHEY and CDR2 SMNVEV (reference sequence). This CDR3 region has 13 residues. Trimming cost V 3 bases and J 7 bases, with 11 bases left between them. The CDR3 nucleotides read TGTGCCAGCAGTTTGGCGGACAGTAATACGCAGTATTTT. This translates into CASSLADSNTQYF.

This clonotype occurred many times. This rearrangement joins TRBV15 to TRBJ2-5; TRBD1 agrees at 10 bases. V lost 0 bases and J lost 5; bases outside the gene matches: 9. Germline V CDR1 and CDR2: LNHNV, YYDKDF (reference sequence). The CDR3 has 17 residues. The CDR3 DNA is TGTGCCACCAGCAGAGACCGCGGGACAGGGGTTTTCGAGACCCAGTACTTC. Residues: CATSRDRGTGVFETQYF.

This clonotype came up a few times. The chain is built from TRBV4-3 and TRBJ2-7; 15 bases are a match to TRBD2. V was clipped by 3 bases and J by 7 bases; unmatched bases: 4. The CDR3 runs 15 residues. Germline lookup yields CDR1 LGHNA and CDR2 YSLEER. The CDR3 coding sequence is TGCGCCAGCAGCCAGGGACTAGCGGGAGGTTGGGAGCAGTACTTC. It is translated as CASSQGLAGGWEQYF.

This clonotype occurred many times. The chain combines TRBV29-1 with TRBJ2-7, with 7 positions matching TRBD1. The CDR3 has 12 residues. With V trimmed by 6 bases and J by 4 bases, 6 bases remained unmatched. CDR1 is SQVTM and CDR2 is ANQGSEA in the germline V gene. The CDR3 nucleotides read TGCAGCGTGACAGGGAAGGGGTACGAGCAGTACTTC. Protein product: CSVTGKGYEQYF.

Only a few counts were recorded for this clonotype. CDR3 in DNA: TGTGCCAGCAGCCAAGATCTGGTGGGAGGGAGGACCGGGGAGCTGTTTTTT. Its protein is CASSQDLVGGRTGELFF. The chain employs TRBV3-1 and TRBJ2-2, with 7 bases lining up with TRBD2. V lost 0 bases, J lost 5 bases, and 9 bases stayed unmatched. The CDR3 consists of 17 residues. Germline V gene sequence: CDR1 LGHDT, CDR2 YNNKEL (reference sequence). Complete variable domain (other parts from reference TRBV3-1 and TRBJ2-2): DTAVSQTPKYLVTQMGNDKSIKCEQNLGHDTMYWYKQDSKKFLKIMFSYNNKELIINETVPNRFSPKSPDKAHLNLHINSLELGDSAVYFCASSQDLVGGRTGELFFGEGSRLTVL.

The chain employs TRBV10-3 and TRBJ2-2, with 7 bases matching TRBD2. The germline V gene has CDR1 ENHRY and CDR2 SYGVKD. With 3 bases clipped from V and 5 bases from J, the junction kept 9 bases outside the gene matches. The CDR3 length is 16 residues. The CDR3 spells CAISEGPPGGTGELFF. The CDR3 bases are TGTGCCATCAGTGAAGGGCCGCCCGGGGGGACCGGGGAGCTGTTTTTT.

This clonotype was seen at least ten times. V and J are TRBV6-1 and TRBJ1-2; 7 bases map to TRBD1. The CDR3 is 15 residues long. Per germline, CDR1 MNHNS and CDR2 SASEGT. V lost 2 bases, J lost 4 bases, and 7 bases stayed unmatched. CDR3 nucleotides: TGTGCCAGCAGTGAAATTCGAGGGGGCTCCTATGGCTACACCTTC. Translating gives CASSEIRGGSYGYTF.

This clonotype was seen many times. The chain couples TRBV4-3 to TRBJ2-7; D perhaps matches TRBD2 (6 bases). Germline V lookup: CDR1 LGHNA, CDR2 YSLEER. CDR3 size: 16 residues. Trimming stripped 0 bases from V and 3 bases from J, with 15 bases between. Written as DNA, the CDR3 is TGCGCCAGCAGCCAAGATTTGTCCGGGGGTTTCTACGAGCAGTACTTC. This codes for CASSQDLSGGFYEQYF.

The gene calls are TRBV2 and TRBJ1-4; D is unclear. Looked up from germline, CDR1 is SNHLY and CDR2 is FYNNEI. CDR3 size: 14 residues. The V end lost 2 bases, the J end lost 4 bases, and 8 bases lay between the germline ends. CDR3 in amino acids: CASSEISGNEKLFF. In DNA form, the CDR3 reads TGTGCCAGCAGTGAAATTTCGGGTAATGAAAAACTGTTTTTT.

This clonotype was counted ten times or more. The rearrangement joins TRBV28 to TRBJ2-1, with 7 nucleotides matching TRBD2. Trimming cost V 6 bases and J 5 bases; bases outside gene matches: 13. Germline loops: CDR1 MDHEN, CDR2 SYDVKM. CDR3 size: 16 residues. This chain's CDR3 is CASSLTATSADNEQFF. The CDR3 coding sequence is TGTGCCAGCAGCTTGACCGCAACTAGCGCCGACAATGAGCAGTTCTTC.

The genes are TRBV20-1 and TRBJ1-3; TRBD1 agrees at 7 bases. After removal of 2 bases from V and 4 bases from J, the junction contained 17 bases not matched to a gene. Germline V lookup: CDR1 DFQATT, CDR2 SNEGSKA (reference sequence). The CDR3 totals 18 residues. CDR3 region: CSARQDRLGVNVGNTIYF. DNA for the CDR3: TGCAGTGCTAGACAGGACAGGTTGGGGGTAAATGTCGGAAACACCATATATTTT.

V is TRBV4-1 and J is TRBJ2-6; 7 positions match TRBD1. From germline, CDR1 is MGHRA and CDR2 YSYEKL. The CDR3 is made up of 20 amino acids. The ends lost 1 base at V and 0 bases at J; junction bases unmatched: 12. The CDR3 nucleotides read TGCGCCAGCAGCCAAGTAGTAAGGGGGCGCATAATCTCTGGGGCCAACGTCCTGACTTTC. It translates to CASSQVVRGRIISGANVLTF.

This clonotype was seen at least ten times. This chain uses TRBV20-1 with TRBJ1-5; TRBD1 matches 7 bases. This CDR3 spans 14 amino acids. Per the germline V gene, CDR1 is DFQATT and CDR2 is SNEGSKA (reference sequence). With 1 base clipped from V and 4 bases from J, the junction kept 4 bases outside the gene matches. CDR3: CSARAGTVNQPQHF. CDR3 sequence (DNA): TGCAGTGCTAGAGCCGGGACAGTTAATCAGCCCCAGCATTTT.

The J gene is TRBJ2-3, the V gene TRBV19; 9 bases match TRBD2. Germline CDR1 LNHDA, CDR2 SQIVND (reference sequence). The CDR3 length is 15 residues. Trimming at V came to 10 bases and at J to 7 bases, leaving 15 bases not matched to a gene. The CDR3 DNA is TGTGCCACCACGTTGGATAGCGGGAGTATAAATACGCAGTATTTT. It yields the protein CATTLDSGSINTQYF.

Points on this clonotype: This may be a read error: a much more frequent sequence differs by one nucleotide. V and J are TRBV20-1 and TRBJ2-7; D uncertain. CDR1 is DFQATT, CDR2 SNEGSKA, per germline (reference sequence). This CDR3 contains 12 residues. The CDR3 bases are TGCAGTGCTAGCGCAATCTCCTACGGGCAGTACTTC. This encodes CSASAISYGQYF.

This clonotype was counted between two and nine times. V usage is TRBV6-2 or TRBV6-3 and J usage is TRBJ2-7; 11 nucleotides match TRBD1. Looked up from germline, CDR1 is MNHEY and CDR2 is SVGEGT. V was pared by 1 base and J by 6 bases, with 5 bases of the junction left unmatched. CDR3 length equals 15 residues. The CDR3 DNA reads TGTGCCAGCAGTTACTGTGGGACAGGGGGTTGCGAGCAGTACTTC. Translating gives CASSYCGTGGCEQYF.

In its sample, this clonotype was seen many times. CDR3 in DNA: TGTGCCAGTGGACAGGGCTACGAGCAGTACTTC. This gives the protein CASGQGYEQYF. The chain carries TRBV6-2 or TRBV6-3 and TRBJ2-7, with TRBD1 matching 8 bases. V shed 9 bases, J shed 3 bases, and the junction held 1 base outside the gene matches. Per the germline V gene, CDR1 is MNHEY and CDR2 is SVGEGT. The CDR3 has 11 residues.

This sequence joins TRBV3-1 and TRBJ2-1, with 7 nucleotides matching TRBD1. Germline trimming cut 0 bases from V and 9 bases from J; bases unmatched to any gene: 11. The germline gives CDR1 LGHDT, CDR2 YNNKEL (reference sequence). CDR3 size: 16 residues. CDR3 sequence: CASSQDNRGPHSEQFF. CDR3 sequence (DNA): TGTGCCAGCAGCCAAGATAATAGGGGGCCCCACAGTGAGCAGTTCTTC.

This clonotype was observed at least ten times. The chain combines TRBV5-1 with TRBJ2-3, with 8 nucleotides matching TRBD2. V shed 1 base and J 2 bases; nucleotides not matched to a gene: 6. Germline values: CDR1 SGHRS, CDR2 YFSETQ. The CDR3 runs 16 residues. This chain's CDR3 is CASSLTRTSLTDTQYF. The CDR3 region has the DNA TGCGCCAGCAGCTTGACCAGGACTAGCCTCACAGATACGCAGTATTTT.

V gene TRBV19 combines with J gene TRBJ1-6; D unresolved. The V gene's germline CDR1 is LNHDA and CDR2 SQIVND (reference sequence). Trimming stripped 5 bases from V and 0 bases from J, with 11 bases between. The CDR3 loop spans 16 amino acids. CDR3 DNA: TGTGCCAGTAGTGAGGTTAGGAGCTCCTATAATTCACCCCTCCACTTT. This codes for CASSEVRSSYNSPLHF.